One and the same sample provided the 5 T cell receptor beta chains below, sequenced in a study of blood T cell repertoires in COVID-19 (dated by TCRdb to the early 2020s). Library method: the immunoSEQ multiplex PCR assay. In its TCRdb copy, this immuneACCESS table keeps in-frame sequences only and misses some clones. Where compared with another copy, unresolved V genes explain less than half of these, and the others have no known cause. This sample holds roughly 95,000 clones; about 89% were observed only once. The top ten clonotypes cover roughly 4% of the sample. The sequenced sample consisted of peripheral blood. The receptor source for this set is a woman between 45 and 60 years old in a cohort sampled during active COVID-19.

The chain uses TRBV6-4 and TRBJ1-5; maybe TRBD1 (6 bases). This CDR3 is 21 amino acids long. Trimming took 2 bases from V and 0 from J, leaving 26 bases between them. The germline V gene has CDR1 MRHNA and CDR2 SNTAGT. The CDR3 DNA sequence: TGTGCCAGCAGTGACGGATCCACCGACGACGTACAGGGATATAGCAATCAGCCCCAGCATTTT. It codes for CASSDGSTDDVQGYSNQPQHF.

V and J are TRBV7-9 and TRBJ2-7; TRBD1 matches 9 bases. Germline trimming cut 1 base from V and 8 bases from J; bases unmatched to any gene: 3. CDR1 is SEHNR, CDR2 FQNEAQ, per germline (reference sequence). This CDR3 has 13 residues. CDR3 amino acids: CASSLEQGAQQYF. The DNA of the CDR3 is TGTGCCAGCAGCTTAGAACAGGGGGCGCAGCAGTACTTC.

V gene TRBV2 combines with J gene TRBJ1-5; D is uncertain. CDR3 length: 13 residues. Germline V CDR1 and CDR2: SNHLY, FYNNEI. V was trimmed by 2 bases and J by 6 bases, leaving 8 bases between them. The CDR3 reads CASSENTPQPQHF. As DNA, the CDR3 is TGTGCCAGCAGTGAAAATACACCTCAGCCCCAGCATTTT.

V is TRBV4-2 and J is TRBJ1-2; D remains unclear. The CDR3 runs 15 residues. Germline V gene sequence: CDR1 LGHNA, CDR2 YNFKEQ. The V and J ends lost 0 bases and 6 bases respectively, with 14 bases between them. Here the CDR3 DNA reads TGTGCCAGCAGCCAAGATAGTGGAGGGTGGGATGGCTACACCTTC. Translated, it gives CASSQDSGGWDGYTF.

The chain employs TRBV19 and TRBJ2-2, with 7 bases that match TRBD1. Trimming took 4 bases from V and 2 from J; bases not matched to a gene: 13. The CDR3 sequence is 18 residues long. Germline values: CDR1 LNHDA, CDR2 SQIVND (reference sequence). The CDR3 here is CASSRLLGQHINTGELFF. CDR3 sequence (DNA): TGTGCCAGTAGTAGGTTGTTGGGACAGCATATTAACACCGGGGAGCTGTTTTTT.